This T cell receptor (beta chain) is drawn from a study of Graves' ophthalmopathy and Graves' hyperthyroidism. Overall study findings and caveats: The model reached 55% to 71% sensitivity and around 72% specificity for predicting ophthalmopathy progression.

This clonotype has only a few counts. Its matching antigen is unknown. Clinical symptoms, serum thyroxine, TRAb, thyroid ultrasound and orbital computed tomography were relied on for diagnosis. RNA served as the template for amplifying TCR beta CDR3 regions. First-round RT-PCR relied on HTBI primers, and a second-round multiplex PCR came next. In TCRdb, the multiplex PCR reads were re-called with MiXCR into one record per CDR3 protein. The data contain fewer than 250,000 distinct CDR3 sequences, approximately 29% of them seen just once; the ten biggest clones take up around 10%. The CDR3 extends over 13 amino acids. The V end was cut by 7 bases, the J end by 3 bases, with 12 bases between.

The sequenced sample was peripheral blood. The rearrangement joins TRBV12-3 or TRBV12-4 to TRBJ2-5; D possibly matches TRBD1 or TRBD2 (5 bases each). This TCR came from a man aged 45 to 65 with Graves' ophthalmopathy. The DNA for the CDR3 is TGTGCCAGCAACCTGGGGGTTGAAGAGACCCAGTACTTC. Encoded protein: CASNLGVEETQYF.